These 17 T cell receptor beta chains were sequenced from one sample in a study of shared clonotypes between healthy human individuals. Naivety among CD8 cells was defined by CD45RO negativity and positive CCR7 selection, thereby excluding terminally differentiated effector memory CD45RA+ cells. TCRdb's copy holds only in-frame clones and misses some; the assay was immunoSEQ multiplex PCR. The sample includes 1.5 million to 2.5 million clones, about 95% seen only once; the top ten take less than 1.5%. Sequences were obtained from naive CD8+ T cells sorted from blood. These receptors were taken from a man in his late teens or twenties in good health.

A remark on this clone: The sample has other DNA sequences that encode this CDR3 too. The chain recombines TRBV7-9 with TRBJ2-7; 9 bases are shared with TRBD1. The germline gives CDR1 SEHNR, CDR2 FQNEAQ (reference sequence). With V trimmed by 4 bases and J by 0 bases, 1 base remained unmatched. CDR3 length equals 14 residues. The CDR3 loop reads CASSWGQGSYEQYF. DNA for the CDR3: TGTGCCAGCAGCTGGGGACAGGGCTCCTACGAGCAGTACTTC. Full variable domain (rest looked up from reference TRBV7-9 and TRBJ2-7): DTGVSQNPRHKITKRGQNVTFRCDPISEHNRLYWYRQTLGQGPEFLTYFQNEAQLEKSRLLSDRFSAERPKGSFSTLEIQRTEQGDSAMYLCASSWGQGSYEQYFGPGTRLTVT.

This chain links TRBV5-1 with TRBJ2-1; D uncertain. This CDR3 comprises 11 residues. Germline CDR1 reads SGHRS; CDR2 reads YFSETQ. V lost 6 bases and J 7 bases, leaving 8 bases between the germline ends. DNA of the CDR3: TGCGCCAGCAATCAAGGGAATGAGCAGTTCTTC. Translating gives CASNQGNEQFF. Based on the CDR3 plus reference TRBV5-1 and TRBJ2-1, the full variable domain is KAGVTQTPRYLIKTRGQQVTLSCSPISGHRSVSWYQQTPGQGLQFLFEYFSETQRNKGNFPGRFSGRQFSNSRSEMNVSTLELGDSALYLCASNQGNEQFFGPGTRLTVL.

This chain joins TRBV30 and TRBJ2-2; TRBD2 agrees at 8 bases. The CDR3 sequence is 14 residues long. Germline-derived CDR1 and CDR2 are GTSNPN and SVGIG (reference sequence). Losses at the gene ends were 5 bases for V and 4 bases for J; bases not matched to a gene: 6. The CDR3 DNA reads as TGTGCCTGGGAAGGTAGCGGGATCACCGGGGAGCTGTTTTTT. It codes for CAWEGSGITGELFF.

The chain couples TRBV11-3 to TRBJ2-3; 14 bases align to TRBD2. The germline gives CDR1 SGHNT, CDR2 YENEEA. This CDR3 region has 18 residues. The ends lost 5 bases at V and 5 bases at J; junction bases unmatched: 12. CDR3 protein: CASSPYQGTSGGRDTQYF. The CDR3 bases are TGTGCCAGCAGCCCCTACCAAGGGACTAGCGGGGGCCGAGATACGCAGTATTTT.

On this clone itself: This sample also contains other DNA sequences that code for the same CDR3. The J gene is TRBJ2-3, the V gene TRBV6-5; D is perhaps TRBD1 or TRBD2 (6 bases each). The germline V gene has CDR1 MNHEY and CDR2 SVGAGI. The CDR3 covers 14 residues. V shed 0 bases and J shed 4 bases, with 8 bases lying between them. This chain's CDR3 is CASSYSRGADTQYF. The CDR3 DNA reads TGTGCCAGCAGTTACTCAAGGGGGGCAGATACGCAGTATTTT.

The chain carries TRBV4-1 and TRBJ2-7; 7 bases align to TRBD1. The V gene's germline CDR1 is MGHRA and CDR2 YSYEKL. V shed 4 bases and J 6 bases; nucleotides not matched to a gene: 9. This CDR3 is 14 amino acids long. The CDR3, as DNA: TGCGCCAGCAGCCGCCTGACAGGGCAGGGCGAGCAGTACTTC. It encodes CASSRLTGQGEQYF.

The chain recombines TRBV2 with TRBJ2-7; 7 positions agree with TRBD1. Germline values: CDR1 SNHLY, CDR2 FYNNEI. This CDR3 contains 13 residues. V lost 6 bases, J lost 3 bases, and 5 bases stayed unmatched. The CDR3 DNA follows: TGTGCCAGCAGGGGGGACAGCAACTACGAGCAGTACTTC. It translates to CASRGDSNYEQYF.

This chain joins TRBV28 and TRBJ1-1; 8 bases fit TRBD1. V was clipped by 4 bases and J by 3 bases; unmatched bases: 1. Germline CDR1 and CDR2: MDHEN and SYDVKM. This CDR3 contains 13 residues. The CDR3 loop reads CASSYRGDTEAFF. CDR3 nucleotides: TGTGCCAGCAGTTACAGGGGGGACACTGAAGCTTTCTTT.

This clone was seen just once. CDR3 nucleotide sequence: TGTGCCAGCAGTTCATTGACAGGGCTCAACTATGGCTACACCTTC. Translating it yields CASSSLTGLNYGYTF. V is TRBV6-5 and J is TRBJ1-2; 7 bases map to TRBD1. There are 15 residues in the CDR3. J was trimmed by 2 bases and V by 4 bases; bases with no gene match: 7. CDR1 and CDR2 (germline): MNHEY, SVGAGI.

J is TRBJ1-4 and V is TRBV7-9; D is unclear. This CDR3 has 15 amino acids. The V and J ends lost 7 bases and 4 bases respectively, with 16 bases between them. In germline, CDR1 is SEHNR, CDR2 FQNEAQ (reference sequence). The CDR3 sequence is CASTSPLGFNEKLFF. In nucleotides, the CDR3 is TGTGCCAGCACCTCGCCGCTAGGGTTTAATGAAAAACTGTTTTTT.

This sequence joins TRBV5-6 and TRBJ2-7; 7 nucleotides line up with TRBD1. Trimming removed 4 bases from V and 0 bases from J; junction bases left unmatched: 4. In germline, CDR1 is SGHDT, CDR2 YYEEEE. CDR3 size: 14 residues. The chain's CDR3 is CASSRRDSSYEQYF. CDR3 coding DNA: TGTGCCAGCAGCCGCCGGGACAGCTCCTACGAGCAGTACTTC.

With regard to this clone: The identical CDR3 is also encoded by other nucleotide sequences in the sample. The chain combines TRBV29-1 with TRBJ2-2; weak D call: TRBD1 (6 bases). The CDR3 is 12 residues long. Trimming pared 5 bases from V and 5 bases from J, leaving 9 bases between. The germline V gene has CDR1 SQVTM and CDR2 ANQGSEA. The CDR3 DNA reads as TGCAGCGTTCGGACAGATACCGGGGAGCTGTTTTTT. Translating gives CSVRTDTGELFF.

The V call is TRBV5-4, the J call TRBJ2-5; D remains ambiguous. Germline-derived CDR1 and CDR2 are SGHNT and YYREEE (reference sequence). CDR3 length: 13 amino acids. V lost 5 bases to trimming and J lost 4 bases, with 12 bases between them. This chain's CDR3 is CASRGSNGETQYF. CDR3 nucleotides: TGTGCCAGCAGAGGTTCTAATGGAGAGACCCAGTACTTC.

The chain employs TRBV16 and TRBJ1-5; weak D call: TRBD1 (6 bases). Trimming took off 1 base at V and 7 bases at J, with 8 bases between the two ends. Germline V gene data show CDR1 as KGHSY and CDR2 as FQNENV. The CDR3 is 13 amino acids. The CDR3 loop is CASSQYRAQPQHF. The CDR3, as DNA: TGTGCCAGCAGCCAATACAGGGCCCAGCCCCAGCATTTT.

The rearrangement uses TRBV6-5 and TRBJ1-5; D possibly corresponds to TRBD1 (5 bases). The CDR3 consists of 12 residues. CDR1 and CDR2 from the germline V gene are MNHEY and SVGAGI. The V end lost 8 bases, the J end lost 1 base, and 6 bases lay between the germline ends. CDR3 amino acids: CASRTSNQPQHF. CDR3 DNA sequence: TGTGCCAGCCGGACAAGCAATCAGCCCCAGCATTTT.

The chain combines TRBV14 with TRBJ1-1; 8 bases are shared with TRBD1. Germline CDR1 is SGHDN and CDR2 is FVKESK. Germline trimming cut 5 bases from V and 6 bases from J; bases unmatched to any gene: 8. This CDR3 contains 14 residues. The CDR3 DNA is TGTGCCAGCAGCTACGGACAGGGCGGCGCTGAAGCTTTCTTT. Encoded protein: CASSYGQGGAEAFF.

This clone came up once. This chain uses TRBV4-1 with TRBJ2-7, with a tentative D call TRBD1 (6 bases). Trimming cost V 4 bases and J 2 bases, with 21 bases left between them. CDR1 MGHRA and CDR2 YSYEKL come from the germline V gene. CDR3 length: 17 amino acids. CDR3 DNA: TGCGCCAGCAGCCCGAAAGGGGGTACCGGGTCCACCTACGAGCAGTACTTC. Its translation: CASSPKGGTGSTYEQYF.